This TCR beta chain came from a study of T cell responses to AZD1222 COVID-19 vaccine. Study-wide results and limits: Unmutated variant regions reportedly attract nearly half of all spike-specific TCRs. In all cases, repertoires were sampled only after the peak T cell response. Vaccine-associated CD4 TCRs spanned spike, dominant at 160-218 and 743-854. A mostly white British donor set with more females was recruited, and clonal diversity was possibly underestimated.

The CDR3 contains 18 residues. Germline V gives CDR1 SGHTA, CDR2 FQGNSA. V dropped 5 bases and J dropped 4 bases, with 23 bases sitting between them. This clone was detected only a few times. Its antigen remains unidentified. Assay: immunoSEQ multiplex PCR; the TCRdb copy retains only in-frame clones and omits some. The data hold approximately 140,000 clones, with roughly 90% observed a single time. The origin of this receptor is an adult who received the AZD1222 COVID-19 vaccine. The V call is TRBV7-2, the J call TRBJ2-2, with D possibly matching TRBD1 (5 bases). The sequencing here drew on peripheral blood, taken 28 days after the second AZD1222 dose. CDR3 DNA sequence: TGTGCCAGCAGCCCCCAAGGCAGGGCCATCTGGGTCACCGGGGAGCTGTTTTTT. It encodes CASSPQGRAIWVTGELFF.